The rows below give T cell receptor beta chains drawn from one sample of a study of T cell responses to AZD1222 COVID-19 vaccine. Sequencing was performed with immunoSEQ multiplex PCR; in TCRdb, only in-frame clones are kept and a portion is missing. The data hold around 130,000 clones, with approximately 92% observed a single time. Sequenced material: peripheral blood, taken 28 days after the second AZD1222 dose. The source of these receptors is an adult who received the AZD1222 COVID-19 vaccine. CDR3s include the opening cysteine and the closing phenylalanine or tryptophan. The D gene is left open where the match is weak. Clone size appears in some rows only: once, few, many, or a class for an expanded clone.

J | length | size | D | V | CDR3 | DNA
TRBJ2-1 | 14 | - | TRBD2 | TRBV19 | CASSMRLAGDEQFF | TGTGCCAGTAGTATGAGACTAGCGGGAGATGAGCAGTTCTTC
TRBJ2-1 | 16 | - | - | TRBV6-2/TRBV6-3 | CASSSYLSDYPDEQFF | TGTGCCAGCAGTTCCTACCTCTCGGACTATCCGGACGAGCAGTTCTTC
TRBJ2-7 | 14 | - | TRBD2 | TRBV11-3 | CASSQTSGSSEQYF | TGTGCCAGCAGCCAGACTAGCGGGAGTTCCGAGCAGTACTTC
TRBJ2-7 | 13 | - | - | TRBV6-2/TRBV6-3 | CASSYAGNYEQYF | TGTGCCAGCAGTTATGCAGGTAACTACGAGCAGTACTTC
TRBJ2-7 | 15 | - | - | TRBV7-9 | CASSLVTDSSYEQYF | TGTGCCAGCAGCTTAGTAACTGATTCGTCCTACGAGCAGTACTTC
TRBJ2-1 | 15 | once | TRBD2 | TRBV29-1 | CSGMIPSGVGNEQFF | TGCAGCGGTATGATCCCTAGCGGGGTGGGCAATGAGCAGTTCTTC
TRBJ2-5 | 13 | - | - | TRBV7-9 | CASSLETWETQYF | TGTGCCAGCAGCTTAGAAACTTGGGAGACCCAGTACTTC
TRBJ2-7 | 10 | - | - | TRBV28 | CASSLHEQYF | TGTGCCAGCAGTTTACACGAGCAGTACTTC
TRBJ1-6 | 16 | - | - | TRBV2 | CASREGGVPYNSPLHF | TGTGCCAGCAGGGAGGGAGGGGTTCCCTATAATTCACCCCTCCACTTT
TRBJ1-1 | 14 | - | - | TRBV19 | CASSRRRGVTEAFF | TGTGCCAGTAGTCGCAGAAGGGGGGTCACTGAAGCTTTCTTT
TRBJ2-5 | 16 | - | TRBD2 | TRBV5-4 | CASSLESSGRAKTQYF | TGTGCCAGCAGCTTGGAGTCTAGCGGGAGGGCAAAGACCCAGTACTTC
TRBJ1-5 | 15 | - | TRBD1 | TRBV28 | CASSFRDRVNQPQHF | TGTGCCAGCAGTTTCCGGGACAGGGTCAATCAGCCCCAGCATTTT
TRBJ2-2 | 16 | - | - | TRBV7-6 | CASSLGTSLYTGELFF | TGTGCCAGCAGCCTTGGGACATCCCTTTACACCGGGGAGCTGTTTTTT
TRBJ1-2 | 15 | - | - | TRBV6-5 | CASSSGYKRVNGYTF | TGTGCCAGCAGTTCCGGCTACAAGAGAGTAAATGGCTACACCTTC
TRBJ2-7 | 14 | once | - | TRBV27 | CASTWVRASYEQYF | TGTGCCAGCACCTGGGTTAGGGCTTCCTACGAGCAGTACTTC
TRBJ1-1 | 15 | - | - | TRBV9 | CASGLTAVRDTEAFF | TGTGCCAGCGGACTAACGGCCGTTCGGGACACTGAAGCTTTCTTT
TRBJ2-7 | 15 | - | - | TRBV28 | CASSARTHRAYEQYF | TGTGCCAGCAGTGCCCGGACTCATAGGGCCTACGAGCAGTACTTC
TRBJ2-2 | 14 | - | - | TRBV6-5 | CASKDRRNTGELFF | TGTGCCAGCAAAGACAGGCGAAACACCGGGGAGCTGTTTTTT
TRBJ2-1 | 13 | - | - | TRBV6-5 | CASSYTRYNEQFF | TGTGCCAGCAGTTACACCAGGTACAATGAGCAGTTCTTC
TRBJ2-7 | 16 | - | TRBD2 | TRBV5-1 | CASSTLTSGRAGEQYF | TGCGCCAGCAGCACCCTAACTAGCGGGAGGGCCGGGGAGCAGTACTTC
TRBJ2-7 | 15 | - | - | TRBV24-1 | CATSDPASGAREQYF | TGTGCCACCAGTGATCCAGCTTCAGGGGCGCGAGAGCAGTACTTC
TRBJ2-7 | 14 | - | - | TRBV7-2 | CASSLNQGPYEQYF | TGTGCCAGCAGCTTAAACCAGGGACCCTACGAGCAGTACTTC
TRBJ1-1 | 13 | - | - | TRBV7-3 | CASSRGKNTEAFF | TGTGCCAGCAGCAGAGGAAAGAACACTGAAGCTTTCTTT
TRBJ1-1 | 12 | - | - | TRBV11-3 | CASRGGVNEAFF | TGTGCCAGCCGGGGGGGAGTAAATGAAGCTTTCTTT
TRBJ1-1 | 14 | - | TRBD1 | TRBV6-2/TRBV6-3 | CASSYSRQGPEAFF | TGTGCCAGCAGTTACTCGAGACAGGGCCCTGAAGCTTTCTTT
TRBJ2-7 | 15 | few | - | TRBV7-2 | CASSPSSAYSYEQYF | TGTGCCAGCAGCCCGTCTAGCGCATATTCCTACGAGCAGTACTTC
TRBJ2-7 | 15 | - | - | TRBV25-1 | CASSEGGGINYEQYF | TGTGCCAGCAGTGAAGGCGGCGGGATTAACTACGAGCAGTACTTC
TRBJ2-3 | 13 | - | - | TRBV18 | CASSPPSTDTQYF | TGTGCCAGCTCACCACCAAGCACAGATACGCAGTATTTT
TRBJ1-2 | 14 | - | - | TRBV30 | CAGSRGGRNYGYTF | TGTGCCGGATCCCGGGGGGGTCGGAACTATGGCTACACCTTC
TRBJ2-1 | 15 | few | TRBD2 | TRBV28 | CASTLAGESYNEQFF | TGTGCCAGCACGCTAGCGGGAGAAAGCTACAATGAGCAGTTCTTC
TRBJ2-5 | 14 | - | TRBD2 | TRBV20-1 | CSASGTSDRETQYF | TGCAGTGCTAGTGGGACTAGCGATAGAGAGACCCAGTACTTC
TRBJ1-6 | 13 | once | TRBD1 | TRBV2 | CANRGQLNSPLHF | TGTGCCAACCGGGGACAGCTTAATTCACCCCTCCACTTT